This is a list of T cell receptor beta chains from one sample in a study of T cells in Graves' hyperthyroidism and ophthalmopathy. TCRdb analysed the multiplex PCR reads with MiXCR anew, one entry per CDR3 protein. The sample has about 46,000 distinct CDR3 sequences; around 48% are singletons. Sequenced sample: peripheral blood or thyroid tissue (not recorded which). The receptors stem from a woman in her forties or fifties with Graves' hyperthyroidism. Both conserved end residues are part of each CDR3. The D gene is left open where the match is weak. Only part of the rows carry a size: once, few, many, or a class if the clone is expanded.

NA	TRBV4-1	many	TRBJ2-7	CASSHTARSYEQYF	TGCGCCAGCAGCCACACGGCACGCTCCTACGAGCAGTACTTC
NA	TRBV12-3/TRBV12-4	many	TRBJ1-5	CASRDSVEGQPQHF	TGTGCCAGCAGGGATTCTGTAGAGGGTCAGCCCCAGCATTTT
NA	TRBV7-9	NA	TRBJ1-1	CASSFSPGHTEAFF	TGTGCCAGCAGCTTCAGCCCCGGACACACTGAAGCTTTCTTT
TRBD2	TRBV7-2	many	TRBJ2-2	CASGKGYLSGIHTGELFF	TGTGCCAGCGGGAAGGGGTATCTTAGCGGGATTCACACCGGGGAGCTGTTTTTT
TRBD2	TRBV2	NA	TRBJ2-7	CASSEGPSGIAQYF	TGTGCCAGCAGTGAAGGGCCTAGCGGGATTGCGCAGTACTTC
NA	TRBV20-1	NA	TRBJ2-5	CSARFQEETQYF	TGCAGTGCTAGGTTTCAGGAAGAGACCCAGTACTTC
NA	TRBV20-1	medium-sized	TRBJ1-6	CSASSEGVGGSPLHF	TGCAGTGCTTCCTCAGAAGGGGTAGGAGGATCACCCCTCCACTTT
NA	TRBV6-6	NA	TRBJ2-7	CASSYGQPYEQCF	TGTGCCAGCAGTTATGGACAGCCCTACGAGCAGTGCTTC
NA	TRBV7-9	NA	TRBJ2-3	CASSLDKPTDTQYF	TGTGCCAGCAGCCTGGACAAACCCACAGATACGCAGTATTTT
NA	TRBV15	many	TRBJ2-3	CATSRHTSPWADTQYF	TGTGCCACCAGCAGACATACTAGCCCGTGGGCAGATACGCAGTATTTT
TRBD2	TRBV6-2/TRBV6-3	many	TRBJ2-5	CASSRLAAEETQYF	TGTGCCAGCAGCAGACTAGCCGCGGAGGAGACCCAGTACTTC
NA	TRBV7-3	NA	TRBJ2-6	CASSTRQGANVLTF	TGTGCCAGCAGCACGAGACAGGGGGCCAACGTCCTGACTTTC
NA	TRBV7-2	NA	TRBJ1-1	CASSGRNTEAFF	TGTGCCAGCAGCGGACGGAACACTGAAGCTTTCTTT
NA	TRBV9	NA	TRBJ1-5	CASSPGMGFGQPQHF	TGTGCCAGCAGCCCCGGGATGGGGTTTGGTCAGCCCCAGCATTTT
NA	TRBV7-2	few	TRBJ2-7	CASSLVVQKDYEQYF	TGTGCCAGCAGCTTAGTCGTGCAGAAGGATTACGAGCAGTACTTC
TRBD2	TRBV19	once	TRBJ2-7	CATSREVAGPAPAFYEQYF	TGTGCCACTTCGCGCGAGGTAGCGGGACCTGCTCCCGCCTTCTACGAGCAGTACTTC
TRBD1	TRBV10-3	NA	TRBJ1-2	CAIRGTGPAYNGYTF	TGTGCCATCAGGGGGACAGGGCCGGCGTACAATGGCTACACCTTC
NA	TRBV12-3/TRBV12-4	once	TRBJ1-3	CASSPGTDFSYTIYF	TGTGCCAGCAGCCCCGGGACGGACTTTAGCTACACCATATATTTT
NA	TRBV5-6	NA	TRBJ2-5	CASSPPPPETQYF	TGTGCCAGCAGCCCGCCCCCGCCGGAGACCCAGTACTTC
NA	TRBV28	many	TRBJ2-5	CASSLQQVPRAQYF	TGTGCCAGCAGTTTACAGCAGGTCCCCAGGGCCCAGTACTTC
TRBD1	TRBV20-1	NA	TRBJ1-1	CGGTGALWTEAFF	TGCGGCGGGACAGGGGCGTTATGGACTGAAGCTTTCTTT
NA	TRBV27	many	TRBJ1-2	CASSPRQTSYGYTF	TGTGCCAGCAGTCCCCGACAGACCTCTTATGGCTACACCTTC
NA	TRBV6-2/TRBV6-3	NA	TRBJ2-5	CASTRTQYF	TGTGCCAGCACTCGGACCCAGTACTTC
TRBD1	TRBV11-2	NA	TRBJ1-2	CASSYRDRDYGYTF	TGTGCCAGCAGCTACCGGGACAGGGATTATGGCTACACCTTC
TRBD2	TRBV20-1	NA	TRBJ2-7	CGASNPTSGRSYEQYF	TGCGGTGCTAGTAATCCGACTAGCGGGAGGTCCTACGAGCAGTACTTC
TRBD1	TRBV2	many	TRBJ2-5	CASSEGGQGWETQYF	TGTGCCAGCAGTGAGGGGGGACAGGGGTGGGAGACCCAGTACTTC
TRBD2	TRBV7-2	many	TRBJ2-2	CASSGLKAGGGTGELFF	TGTGCCAGCAGCGGACTTAAGGCGGGAGGGGGCACCGGGGAGCTGTTTTTT
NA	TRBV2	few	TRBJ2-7	CASSDDFGEQYF	TGTGCCAGCAGTGACGATTTCGGCGAGCAGTACTTC
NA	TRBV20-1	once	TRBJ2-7	CSASGTNEQYF	TGCAGTGCTAGCGGGACCAACGAGCAGTACTTC
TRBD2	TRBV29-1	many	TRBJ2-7	CSVESPPKGAAGMGYEQYF	TGCAGCGTTGAGTCCCCCCCGAAGGGTGCAGCGGGAATGGGGTACGAGCAGTACTTC
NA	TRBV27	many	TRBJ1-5	CASSLVAGSQPQHF	TGTGCCAGCAGTTTAGTCGCGGGGTCCCAGCCCCAGCATTTT
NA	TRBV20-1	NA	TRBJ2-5	CSARTAFQETQYF	TGCAGTGCTAGAACGGCCTTCCAAGAGACCCAGTACTTC
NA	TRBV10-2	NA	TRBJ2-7	CASRDTTGPLNEQYF	TGCGCCAGCAGGGACACGACGGGACCCCTCAACGAGCAGTACTTC